The clone carrying this T cell receptor beta chain has just one count. The data originate from a study of shared clonotypes between healthy human individuals. Measured with immunoSEQ multiplex PCR; TCRdb has only the in-frame clones, and not every one. The sample has hundreds of thousands of clones, about two thirds seen once. The sequence was collected from a woman in her thirties in good health. Sample: memory CD4+ T cells sorted from blood. As to subset: CD45RA-negative fraction.

CDR3 residues: CASSQVGADTQYF. The CDR3 DNA sequence: TGTGCCAGCAGCCAAGTAGGGGCAGATACGCAGTATTTT. This chain connects TRBV14 to TRBJ2-3, with D tentatively TRBD1 (5 bases). Looked up from germline, CDR1 is SGHDN and CDR2 is FVKESK. The CDR3 loop spans 13 amino acids. Between the trimmed V and J ends, which lost 1 base and 4 bases, there was a span of 6 bases.